The present entry profiles one TCR beta chain with its context. These data come from a study of technical replicates of blood from several donors. The method was immunoSEQ multiplex PCR; TCRdb's version includes in-frame clones alone and lacks a portion of them. The repertoire holds approximately 78,000 clones, with roughly 92% as singletons. V dropped 3 bases and J dropped 4; count of bases not matched to a gene: 8. CDR3 length: 16 amino acids. The germline V gene has CDR1 LGHNA and CDR2 YSLEER. The chain combines TRBV4-3 with TRBJ2-7, with 11 bases that match TRBD2. The sequencing sample was made of T cells isolated from PBMCs. The clonotype originates from a human donor in good health. The CDR3 sequence: CASSHLRSSGRYEQYF. The CDR3 coding sequence is TGCGCCAGCAGCCATCTCCGGTCTAGCGGGAGGTACGAGCAGTACTTC.